This T cell receptor (beta chain) was sequenced in a study of radiotherapy plus CTLA-4 blockade in lung cancer (dated by TCRdb to 2016 to 2019). Background for the entire study: Objective responses were observed in approximately 18% of enrolled patients, and disease control was achieved in roughly 29%.

The CDR3 numbers 15 residues from cysteine through phenylalanine. Only the CDR3 DNA stays, 45 bases, in frame from base 1. V has 6 bases trimmed and J has 0 bases trimmed; junction bases matching no gene number 6. Via the germline V gene, CDR1 is SGHTA and CDR2 FQGNSA. As to this clone: Its antigen target is currently unknown. No quality values exist for individual bases; no much larger clone is one base distant.

Libraries were constructed by the immunoSEQ multiplex PCR assay. Held by TCRdb, this immuneACCESS table contains in-frame sequences only and omits some clones. Under half of the omission traces to an unresolved V gene where checked; the cause of the rest is unknown. This sample is represented by tens of thousands of clones; approximately 80% of them were singletons. The ten largest clones capture 2% to 3% of the sample. The study tested focal radiation therapy combined with CTLA-4 blockade (ipilimumab) in patients with chemo-refractory metastatic non-small-cell lung cancer. Study-wide findings and limitations: After treatment with radiotherapy and ipilimumab, TCR clones that originated in tumors expanded in peripheral blood. The strongest predictors of response, as reported, were early dynamic changes in blood T cell clones along with a rise in serum interferon-beta after radiation.

Source: peripheral blood, taken from a patient treated with radiotherapy plus ipilimumab. The TCR was taken from a human donor with non-small cell lung cancer whose response to radiotherapy plus ipilimumab could not be evaluated. The sequence joins TRBV7-2 to TRBJ2-7; TRBD1 agrees with 9 junctional bases. CDR3 protein: CASRETGQGSYEQYF. DNA sequence: TGTGCCAGCAGAGAGACGGGACAGGGCTCCTACGAGCAGTACTTC.